A selection of T cell receptor beta chains follows, all from one sample in a study of blood T cell repertoires in COVID-19. TCRdb's table, derived via immunoSEQ multiplex PCR, lists solely in-frame clones and lacks some. The repertoire holds around 60,000 clones, with roughly 89% as singletons. Source material: peripheral blood. These receptor sequences come from a man in his sixties with active COVID-19. The conserved cysteine and the conserved F or W are not part of the CDR3 here. Not every row has a clone size; where given, it reads once, few, many or a size class.

>TRBV6-5|-
ASSFRGRMF
>TRBV19|many
ASSISGWTEAF
>TRBV6-2/TRBV6-3|-
ASSRTRPGSSNQPQH
>TRBV6-2/TRBV6-3|-
ASSSGSYEQY
>TRBV11-2|-
ASSYRLPGTVKYEQY
>TRBV2|-
ASIKDTVNEKLF
>TRBV24-1|-
ATSDPLNEQF
>TRBV5-4|-
ASSLGRHATDTQY
>TRBV13|-
ASSLGETGPDYGYT
>TRBV6-5|-
ASSTIIWEQY
>TRBV6-2/TRBV6-3|-
ASSYTGGGTDTQY
>TRBV11-2|few
ASSFGTGYNEQF
>TRBV5-1|once
ASSLWREGDTQY
>TRBV27|-
ASSPSPGWRSRTEAF
>TRBV5-1|-
ASSLQGLLSGNTIY
>TRBV5-1|-
ASSFGQGDYGYT
>TRBV7-2|few
ASSTGNHYEQY
>TRBV6-5|-
ASSYWGQGHSYEQY
>TRBV11-2|-
ASSLSNSPEAF
>TRBV2|-
ASRDDRGYGYT
>TRBV27|few
ASSFKETGFWRSYNEQF
>TRBV19|once
ASTSGRAYNEQF
>TRBV5-8|few
ASILSGRSREQY
>TRBV29-1|once
SVRELAGQETQY
>TRBV3-1/TRBV3-2|-
ASSPQISENEQF
>TRBV29-1|-
SVEVGARDTQY
>TRBV10-3|-
AISDLSKGQETQY
>TRBV28|-
ASSLFRDRLNNEQF
>TRBV19|-
ASSWAGNYEQY
>TRBV7-9|-
ASSPLSGTGWAGELF
>TRBV4-3|-
ASSQDQKREKVSSSYNEQF
>TRBV29-1|-
SVDEDSTDTQY
>TRBV2|-
ASRSGANVLT